The 20 T cell receptor beta chains listed next were all sequenced from one sample in a study of cytomegalovirus exposure and HLA in healthy donors (dated 2017 in TCRdb). Receptor libraries were prepared by the immunoSEQ multiplex PCR assay. For the multiplex PCR, a mixture combining 60 forward primers for TCR Vbeta segments and 13 reverse primers for TCR Jbeta segments was used. The table was pulled from immuneACCESS by TCRdb, which kept in-frame rearrangements only. Such tables lose some clones; where checked, under half of the loss comes from unresolved V genes, and the rest has no known cause. The sample profile shows 150,000 to 200,000 clones; roughly 85% of them were found once. The ten largest clonotypes hold about 2.2% of the sample. The sample comprised PBMCs. These TCRs come from a man in his forties in good health and CMV-seronegative.

This rearrangement joins TRBV28 to TRBJ1-2; TRBD1 matches at 7 bases. In germline, CDR1 is MDHEN, CDR2 SYDVKM. After removal of 5 bases from V and 7 bases from J, the junction contained 16 bases not matched to a gene. The CDR3 runs to 16 residues. The chain's CDR3 is CASSAPRDRRVGGYTF. The CDR3 DNA sequence: TGTGCCAGCAGTGCCCCCAGGGACAGAAGAGTTGGTGGCTACACCTTC.

In DNA, the CDR3 is TGTGCCAGCAGTGAAGGAAGGCGGGAGGCGGCCGGGGAGCTGTTTTTT. The encoded protein is CASSEGRREAAGELFF. V gene TRBV6-1 combines with J gene TRBJ2-2, with 8 bases aligning to TRBD2. The CDR3 has 16 residues. Unmatched junction bases numbered 7, after V lost 1 base and J lost 6 bases. Germline CDR1 MNHNS, CDR2 SASEGT.

The V and J genes are TRBV19 and TRBJ2-2; 7 nucleotides match TRBD2. With V trimmed by 5 bases and J by 0 bases, 6 bases remained unmatched. The germline CDR1 and CDR2 sequences are LNHDA and SQIVND (reference sequence). The CDR3 runs 16 residues. In DNA, the CDR3 is TGTGCCAGTAGTGACTCGGGGGGACCGAACACCGGGGAGCTGTTTTTT. Protein: CASSDSGGPNTGELFF.

V gene TRBV15 combines with J gene TRBJ2-7, with 9 nucleotides matching TRBD2. This CDR3 contains 15 residues. CDR1 and CDR2 from the germline V gene are LNHNV and YYDKDF (reference sequence). The ends lost 3 bases at V and 5 bases at J; junction bases unmatched: 8. CDR3 DNA: TGTGCCACCAGCAGTAAGGCGGGAGGGCCCCACGAGCAGTACTTC. Translating it yields CATSSKAGGPHEQYF.

This sequence joins TRBV11-3 and TRBJ2-7, with D maybe TRBD1 (5 bases). Germline V gene lookup returns CDR1 SGHNT and CDR2 YENEEA. The CDR3 spans 16 residues. Trimming shortened V by 0 bases and J by 0 bases, and 12 bases separated the two germline ends. The CDR3 here is CASSLDQGRPSYEQYF. The CDR3 DNA follows: TGTGCCAGCAGCTTAGATCAGGGCAGGCCCTCCTACGAGCAGTACTTC.

The rearrangement uses TRBV27 and TRBJ2-7; 11 positions agree with TRBD2. The length of the CDR3 is 15 residues. J was trimmed by 5 bases and V by 2 bases; bases with no gene match: 5. CDR1 and CDR2 (germline): MNHEY, SMNVEV (reference sequence). The CDR3: CASSLGTSGLHEQYF. CDR3 bases: TGTGCCAGCAGTTTAGGGACTAGCGGACTGCACGAGCAGTACTTC.

On this clone itself: Other nucleotide sequences in the sample specify the same CDR3. The chain is built from TRBV11-2 and TRBJ2-3; no definite D call. Germline V CDR1 and CDR2: SGHAT, FQNNGV. Trimming took off 1 base at V and 3 bases at J, with 8 bases between the two ends. This CDR3 comprises 14 residues. The CDR3 region has the DNA TGTGCCAGCAGCTTAGGTATAGTAACAGATACGCAGTATTTT. Its protein product is CASSLGIVTDTQYF.

The chain combines TRBV9 with TRBJ2-7, with D perhaps matching TRBD1 (6 bases). Trimming stripped 3 bases from V and 4 bases from J, with 17 bases between. The CDR3 extends over 15 amino acids. Germline CDR1 reads SGDLS; CDR2 reads YYNGEE. The DNA of the CDR3 is TGTGCCAGCAGCGACGGGCAGGGGTATAATTACGAGCAGTACTTC. This codes for CASSDGQGYNYEQYF.

The chain combines TRBV5-4 with TRBJ2-1, with 14 bases fitting TRBD2. V shed 5 bases and J 6 bases; nucleotides not matched to a gene: 4. Germline assignment: CDR1 SGHNT and CDR2 YYREEE (reference sequence). CDR3 size: 15 residues. CDR3 coding DNA: TGTGCCAGCAGGAGGACTAGCGGGAGGACCAATGAGCAGTTCTTC. As protein: CASRRTSGRTNEQFF. Full variable domain (outside the CDR3, taken from reference TRBV5-4 and TRBJ2-1): ETGVTQSPTHLIKTRGQQVTLRCSSQSGHNTVSWYQQALGQGPQFIFQYYREEENGRGNFPPRFSGLQFPNYSSELNVNALELDDSALYLCASRRTSGRTNEQFFGPGTRLTVL.

The J gene is TRBJ1-5, the V gene TRBV5-1; weak D call: TRBD1 (5 bases). Germline V lookup: CDR1 SGHRS, CDR2 YFSETQ. Trimming took off 4 bases at V and 5 bases at J, with 13 bases between the two ends. This CDR3 contains 14 residues. The CDR3 nucleotides are TGCGCCAGCAGCGGGGGGGGATATTATCAGCCCCAGCATTTT. Its translation: CASSGGGYYQPQHF.

Written as DNA, the CDR3 is TGTGCCAGCAGCGAAACCGGGACAGGGGGTATCGAGCAGTACTTC. This translates into CASSETGTGGIEQYF. This sequence joins TRBV28 and TRBJ2-7; 11 bases map to TRBD1. CDR1 and CDR2 (germline): MDHEN, SYDVKM. V shed 6 bases and J 6 bases; nucleotides not matched to a gene: 10. The CDR3 sequence is 15 residues long. Variable domain in full (rest from reference TRBV28 and TRBJ2-7): DVKVTQSSRYLVKRTGEKVFLECVQDMDHENMFWYRQDPGLGLRLIYFSYDVKMKEKGDIPEGYSVSREKKERFSLILESASTNQTSMYLCASSETGTGGIEQYFGPGTRLTVT.

J is TRBJ2-2 and V is TRBV5-4; 8 bases align to TRBD2. The CDR3 sequence is 15 residues long. After removal of 5 bases from V and 6 bases from J, the junction contained 9 bases not matched to a gene. Germline V CDR1 and CDR2: SGHNT, YYREEE (reference sequence). In nucleotides, the CDR3 is TGTGCCAGCAGTCCCCGGGGGGGCGGCGCCGGGGAGCTGTTTTTT. As protein: CASSPRGGGAGELFF.

The chain has TRBV4-1 and TRBJ2-7, with 9 bases matching TRBD2. Germline V gene data show CDR1 as MGHRA and CDR2 as YSYEKL. Trimming took 1 base from V and 6 from J; bases not matched to a gene: 7. The CDR3 has 15 residues. CDR3 protein: CASSQGPSGALEQYF. Written as DNA, the CDR3 is TGCGCCAGCAGCCAAGGCCCTAGCGGGGCCCTCGAGCAGTACTTC.

The chain joins TRBV7-2 to TRBJ2-7; the D gene is possibly TRBD1 (5 bases). Trimming pared 1 base from V and 5 bases from J, leaving 12 bases between. Germline V gene sequence: CDR1 SGHTA, CDR2 FQGNSA. The CDR3 extends over 14 amino acids. CDR3 region: CASSLEARADEQYF. DNA of the CDR3: TGTGCCAGCAGCTTAGAGGCCAGGGCGGACGAGCAGTACTTC.

The rearrangement links TRBV6-6 to TRBJ1-1; possibly TRBD1 for D (6 bases). Trimming pared 6 bases from V and 13 bases from J, leaving 12 bases between. CDR3 length: 10 residues. Looked up from germline, CDR1 is MNHNY and CDR2 is SVGAGI (reference sequence). CDR3 sequence reads: CASSRTEVFF. CDR3 nucleotide sequence: TGTGCCAGCAGCCGGACAGAGGTTTTCTTT.

J is TRBJ1-2 and V is TRBV30; 7 positions match TRBD1. This CDR3 contains 13 residues. V shed 0 bases, J shed 4 bases, and the junction held 2 bases outside the gene matches. The V gene's germline CDR1 is GTSNPN and CDR2 SVGIG (reference sequence). Here the CDR3 reads CAWSVGGIYGYTF. In nucleotides, the CDR3 is TGTGCCTGGAGTGTAGGGGGCATCTATGGCTACACCTTC.

The V and J genes are TRBV15 and TRBJ2-2; D possibly corresponds to TRBD1 (5 bases). V lost 3 bases, J lost 4 bases, and 6 bases lay in between. This CDR3 spans 13 amino acids. Per germline, CDR1 LNHNV and CDR2 YYDKDF (reference sequence). For the CDR3, the DNA is TGTGCCACCAGCAGGGGGCTCACCGGGGAGCTGTTTTTT. Translating it yields CATSRGLTGELFF.

The rearrangement joins TRBV29-1 to TRBJ1-2, with a possible D match to TRBD1 (6 bases). Germline V gene data show CDR1 as SQVTM and CDR2 as ANQGSEA. The CDR3 covers 14 residues. Trimming left V 4 bases short and J 7 bases short, with 19 bases between. CDR3 bases: TGCAGCGTTGGGGACGGGCTGGGGGCAGGTGGCTACACCTTC. Residues: CSVGDGLGAGGYTF.

This chain links TRBV27 with TRBJ2-3; 8 bases map to TRBD2. V was clipped by 8 bases and J by 2 bases; unmatched bases: 12. Germline loops: CDR1 MNHEY, CDR2 SMNVEV (reference sequence). The CDR3 has 16 amino acids. CDR3 coding DNA: TGTGCCAGCGCTTTACTAGCGGAGGGGTCCACAGATACGCAGTATTTT. Translated: CASALLAEGSTDTQYF.

A few counts support this clone. The rearrangement joins TRBV30 to TRBJ1-2; 8 bases match TRBD1. J gave up 3 bases and V 6 bases, and 6 bases lay outside the gene matches. The CDR3 is 13 residues long. Germline CDR1 and CDR2: GTSNPN and SVGIG (reference sequence). The CDR3, as DNA: TGTGCCTGTCACAGGGGGGGAGACTATGGCTACACCTTC. This sequence encodes CACHRGGDYGYTF.